Given below is one TCR beta chain in context. No antigen is known for it. Coverage ceases 3 residues before the CDR3 finishes, and the germline J gene fills in the end. This entry belongs to a study of T cell clonality in common variable immunodeficiency. Germline CDR1 is DFQATT and CDR2 is SNEGSKA (reference sequence). This CDR3 region has 15 residues. Study-level results: Authors noted CVID clonality's cause needs subpopulation repertoire sequencing.

Method: immunoSEQ multiplex PCR; TCRdb's copy keeps in-frame clones and lacks some. The sample gives about 31,000 clones, none seen only once, and the top ten clones hold roughly 4%. Sequencing was carried out using peripheral blood mononuclear cells. V usage is TRBV20-1 and J usage is TRBJ2-5; TRBD1 is a possible D gene (6 bases). This TCR was sampled from a person aged 18 to 75 in good health. The sequenced CDR3 bases are TGCACTGCCTGTTCTTTCAGGGGCCGGCAAGAGACC. Its translation is CTACSFRGRQET. The complete CDR3 sequence is CTACSFRGRQETQYF.